Shown below are 16 T cell receptor beta chains from a single sample sequenced in a study of human T cells and chemical hapten exposure (dated by TCRdb to the early 2020s). According to the study, the label for this sample's time point signals: patch test 3, about 24 weeks after DPC sensitization. In the paper's terms, the treatment or condition label means: therapeutic diphenylcyclopropenone sensitization with weekly scalp DPC. Library method: RACE. TCRdb lists the instrument as NextSeq 500. TCRdb passed the public sequencing reads through fastp at Q25 and MiXCR, retaining productive beta sequences. Rows with a matching CDR3 protein are joined into one entry that keeps the most common DNA and genes. This sample has some 180,000 distinct CDR3 sequences in its table, and under 30% of those were observed once. In total, the top ten clones hold 2% to 2.5% of the sample. The specimen was whole blood, collected in connection with sensitization to the hapten diphenylcyclopropenone (DPC). Receptors were obtained from a woman aged 40 to 50 with alopecia areata. Some clones in this sample may be carry-over from other donors' samples.

The chain joins TRBV29-1 to TRBJ2-4, with 12 bases identical to TRBD2. The ends lost 8 bases at V and 0 bases at J; junction bases unmatched: 11. Germline CDR1 is SQVTM and CDR2 is ANQGSEA. This CDR3 is 17 amino acids long. DNA for the CDR3: TGCAGCCCCGGACTAGCGGGAACCCCCCTAGCCAAAAACATTCAGTACTTC. Translating it yields CSPGLAGTPLAKNIQYF.

This clonotype turned up a few times. This sequence joins TRBV6-2 or TRBV6-3 and TRBJ2-6; D is perhaps TRBD1 or TRBD2 (5 bases each). The germline V gene encodes CDR1 MNHEY and CDR2 SVGEGT. V lost 7 bases and J lost 8, with 18 bases in between. The CDR3 totals 15 residues. The chain's CDR3 is CASTEGDEGTNVLTF. CDR3 nucleotides: TGTGCCAGCACAGAAGGGGATGAGGGAACCAACGTCCTGACTTTC.

This clonotype was seen a few times. This chain links TRBV29-1 with TRBJ2-5; TRBD2 is a possible D gene (5 bases). This CDR3 spans 14 amino acids. V shed 4 bases and J shed 1 base, with 13 bases lying between them. Germline assignment: CDR1 SQVTM and CDR2 ANQGSEA. In DNA form, the CDR3 reads TGCAGCGTTGTAGGGCGGGCCAGCCAAGAGACCCAGTACTTC. This sequence encodes CSVVGRASQETQYF.

This clonotype was counted between two and nine times. The chain combines TRBV7-9 with TRBJ2-2; 9 nucleotides line up with TRBD2. The CDR3 spans 17 residues. CDR1 and CDR2 (germline): SEHNR, FQNEAQ (reference sequence). V shed 1 base, J shed 4 bases, and the junction held 7 bases outside the gene matches. The CDR3 here is CASSLGAGTSFTGELFF. The CDR3 DNA is TGTGCCAGCAGCTTAGGGGCCGGGACTAGCTTCACCGGGGAGCTGTTTTTT.

This chain connects TRBV5-1 to TRBJ2-7; TRBD1 aligns across 7 bases. CDR3 size: 15 residues. CDR1 and CDR2 (germline): SGHRS, YFSETQ. Losses at the gene ends were 0 bases for V and 7 bases for J; bases not matched to a gene: 10. Here the CDR3 reads CASSLATGALYEQYF. Written as DNA, the CDR3 is TGCGCCAGCAGCTTGGCCACAGGGGCCCTTTATGAGCAGTACTTC. Combining the CDR3 with reference TRBV5-1 and TRBJ2-7 gives the whole variable domain KAGVTQTPRYLIKTRGQQVTLSCSPISGHRSVSWYQQTPGQGLQFLFEYFSETQRNKGNFPGRFSGRQFSNSRSEMNVSTLELGDSALYLCASSLATGALYEQYFGPGTRLTVT.

Only a few counts were recorded for this clonotype. This chain uses TRBV9 with TRBJ1-3, with D possibly matching TRBD1 (5 bases). The CDR3 runs to 17 residues. V gave up 0 bases and J gave up 4 bases, with 17 bases separating them. Germline V CDR1 and CDR2: SGDLS, YYNGEE. The CDR3 region is CASSVAPGFEGGNTIYF. The DNA of the CDR3 is TGTGCCAGCAGCGTAGCTCCCGGGTTTGAGGGGGGAAACACCATATATTTT.

Points on this clonotype: At one end the junction does not follow the germline gene, possibly because of a read error. CDR3 nucleotides: TGTGCCATAAGTGAGAGCACTGAAGCTTTCTTT. Translating gives CAISESTEAFF. This sequence joins TRBV10-3 and TRBJ1-1, with D unclear. Looked up from germline, CDR1 is ENHRY and CDR2 is SYGVKD. This CDR3 comprises 11 residues.

The V and J genes are TRBV7-2 and TRBJ2-7; TRBD2 matches 10 bases. Germline trimming cut 2 bases from V and 6 bases from J; bases unmatched to any gene: 13. Germline V gene lookup returns CDR1 SGHTA and CDR2 FQGNSA. The CDR3 has 17 amino acids. The CDR3, as DNA: TGTGCCAGCAGCTTACTAGCGGGAGAGTTGGGCCTCGCCGAGCAGTACTTC. Protein sequence: CASSLLAGELGLAEQYF.

This chain connects TRBV29-1 to TRBJ2-7; D is possibly TRBD1 (6 bases). The V end was cut by 2 bases, the J end by 5 bases, with 10 bases between. Per germline, CDR1 SQVTM and CDR2 ANQGSEA. This CDR3 is built from 12 residues. The CDR3 bases are TGCAGCGTTGAACACAGGGCTCACGAGCAGTACTTC. Protein sequence: CSVEHRAHEQYF.

This clonotype was recorded a few times. The chain has TRBV5-1 and TRBJ2-7, with D maybe TRBD2 (5 bases). Germline values: CDR1 SGHRS, CDR2 YFSETQ. Trimming took off 0 bases at V and 0 bases at J, with 16 bases between the two ends. CDR3 length: 17 residues. The CDR3 DNA reads TGCGCCAGCAGCTTGGAGTTTCGGGGAAAAAGCTCCTACGAGCAGTACTTC. It translates to CASSLEFRGKSSYEQYF.

This clonotype has a count of ten or more. The CDR3 spells CASSLVWGVQETQYF. Written as DNA, the CDR3 is TGTGCCAGCAGCTTAGTTTGGGGGGTTCAGGAGACCCAGTACTTC. This rearrangement joins TRBV7-2 to TRBJ2-5; D possibly corresponds to TRBD2 (6 bases). V was shortened by 1 base and J by 5 bases, with 14 bases between the two germline ends. This CDR3 has 15 residues. Germline assignment: CDR1 SGHTA and CDR2 FQGNSA.

This clonotype came up many times. The V call is TRBV28, the J call TRBJ2-1; 13 bases are a match to TRBD2. The CDR3 totals 17 residues. The V gene end was trimmed by 5 bases and the J gene end by 9 bases; junction bases not matched to a gene: 13. CDR1 MDHEN and CDR2 SYDVKM come from the germline V gene. CDR3 region: CASSSKAPGLAGSEQFF. CDR3 nucleotide sequence: TGTGCCAGCAGTAGCAAAGCCCCGGGACTAGCGGGGAGTGAGCAGTTCTTC.

CDR3 nucleotides: TGTGCCAGCAGCTTCGTCCTAGCGGGAGAGACTGCTGAGCAGTTCTTC. This sequence encodes CASSFVLAGETAEQFF. The V gene is TRBV11-2, the J gene TRBJ2-1; TRBD2 agrees at 10 bases. V shed 3 bases and J 9 bases; nucleotides not matched to a gene: 11. The CDR3 has 16 amino acids. Per the germline V gene, CDR1 is SGHAT and CDR2 is FQNNGV.

This clonotype was found a few times. The chain has TRBV7-2 and TRBJ2-3; tentative D call: TRBD1 (7 bases). CDR3 length: 15 residues. Trimming removed 7 bases at V and 1 base at J, with 15 bases between. Germline V gives CDR1 SGHTA, CDR2 FQGNSA. CDR3 DNA sequence: TGTGCCAGCAAGGGTCAGGGGGGCGGCACAGATACGCAGTATTTT. Its translation is CASKGQGGGTDTQYF.

This clonotype turned up a few times. The chain recombines TRBV5-1 with TRBJ2-7; weak D call: TRBD2 (6 bases). Trimming removed 0 bases at V and 6 bases at J, with 13 bases between. Germline V gene lookup returns CDR1 SGHRS and CDR2 YFSETQ. The CDR3 length is 14 residues. CDR3 amino acids: CASSLELAGSEQYF. The CDR3 region has the DNA TGCGCCAGCAGCTTGGAACTAGCTGGGAGCGAGCAGTACTTC.

Remarks on this clonotype: This clone may be a read error of a much larger clone one base away. The V and J genes are TRBV7-9 and TRBJ2-7; D ambiguous. The CDR3 sequence is 14 residues long. Looked up from germline, CDR1 is SEHNR and CDR2 is FQNEAQ (reference sequence). CDR3 protein: CAGSPVTGRAEQYF. The CDR3 DNA reads TGTGCCGGCAGCCCCGTCACCGGACGGGCGGAGCAGTACTTC.